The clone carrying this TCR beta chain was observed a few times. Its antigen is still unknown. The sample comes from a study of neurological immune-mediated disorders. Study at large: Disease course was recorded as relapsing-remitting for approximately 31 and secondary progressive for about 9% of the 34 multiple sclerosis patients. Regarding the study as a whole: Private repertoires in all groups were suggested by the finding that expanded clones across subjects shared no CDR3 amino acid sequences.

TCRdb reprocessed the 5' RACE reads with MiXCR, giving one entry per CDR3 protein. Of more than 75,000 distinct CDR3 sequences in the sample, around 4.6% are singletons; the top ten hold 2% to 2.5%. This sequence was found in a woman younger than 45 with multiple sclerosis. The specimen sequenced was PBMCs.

The CDR3 reads CSARGTTGGTPYGYTF. The CDR3 region has the DNA TGCAGTGCTAGGGGGACGACAGGGGGCACTCCCTATGGCTACACCTTC. The gene calls are TRBV20-1 and TRBJ1-2, with 10 bases aligning to TRBD1. The length of the CDR3 is 16 residues. V lost 3 bases and J lost 4; bases outside the gene matches: 11. Germline V gene sequence: CDR1 DFQATT, CDR2 SNEGSKA (reference sequence).